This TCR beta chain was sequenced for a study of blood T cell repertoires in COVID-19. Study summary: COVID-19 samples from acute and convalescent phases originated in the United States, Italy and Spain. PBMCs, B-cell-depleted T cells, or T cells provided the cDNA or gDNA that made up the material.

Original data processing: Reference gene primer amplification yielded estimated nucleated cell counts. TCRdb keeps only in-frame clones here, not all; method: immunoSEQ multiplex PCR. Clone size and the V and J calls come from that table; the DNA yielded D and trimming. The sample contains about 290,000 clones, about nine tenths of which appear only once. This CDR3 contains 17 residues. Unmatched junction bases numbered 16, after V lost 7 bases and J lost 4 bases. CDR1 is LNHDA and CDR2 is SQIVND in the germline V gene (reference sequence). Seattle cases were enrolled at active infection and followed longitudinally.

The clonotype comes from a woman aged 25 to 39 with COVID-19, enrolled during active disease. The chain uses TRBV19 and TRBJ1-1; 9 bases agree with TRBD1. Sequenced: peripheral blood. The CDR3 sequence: CASIDSGTGSISTEAFF. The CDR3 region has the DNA TGTGCCAGTATTGACTCCGGGACAGGGAGCATTAGCACTGAAGCTTTCTTT.